The T cell receptor beta chain described here comes from a study of early T cells in non-severe SARS-CoV-2 infection. Study-level background: Investigators sequenced bulk RNA drawn from unsorted whole blood, and chains remained unpaired.

This clonotype has just a few counts. Its antigen is currently unknown. Study observations and caveats: Comparison of clonotypes with VDJdb favored anti-spike CD8 responses while missing private and CD4 specificities.

CDR1 is SGHTA, CDR2 FQGNSA, per germline. The CDR3 loop spans 14 amino acids. The V and J ends lost 1 base and 6 bases respectively, with 11 bases between them. Unique molecular identifiers tagged individual cDNA molecules. TCRdb re-called the 5' RACE reads through MiXCR, storing one row per CDR3 protein. The data show about 80,000 distinct CDR3 sequences, 10% to 15% seen once. The sample was whole blood. The chain employs TRBV7-2 and TRBJ2-3; D is ambiguous. The clonotype comes from an adult who was a healthcare worker with PCR-confirmed SARS-CoV-2 infection or an uninfected control (not recorded which). CDR3 loop: CASSLGWTRDTQYF. The CDR3 DNA is TGTGCCAGCAGCTTAGGATGGACGAGGGATACGCAGTATTTT. The variable domain in full, with the rest retrieved from reference TRBV7-2 and TRBJ2-3, is GAGVSQSPSNKVTEKGKDVELRCDPISGHTALYWYRQSLGQGLEFLIYFQGNSAPDKSGLPSDRFSAERTGGSVSTLTIQRTQQEDSAVYLCASSLGWTRDTQYFGPGTRLTVL.